Below, 31 T cell receptor beta chains from the same sample are listed, as sequenced in a study of OX40 agonist ivuxolimab in advanced cancers. Profiling relied on immunoSEQ multiplex PCR, and the TCRdb table lists in-frame clones only, not all of them. The sample consists of roughly 90,000 clones, approximately 90% of them appearing once. The sequencing used CD4+ or CD8+ T cells sorted from blood, collected in a trial of the OX40 agonist ivuxolimab. Source of these receptors: an adult with an advanced solid tumor such as melanoma, head and neck, liver or kidney cancer.

The gene calls are TRBV18 and TRBJ2-3; D is perhaps TRBD2 (5 bases). Germline V gives CDR1 KGHSH, CDR2 LQKENI. The CDR3 spans 15 residues. The V and J ends lost 1 base and 1 base respectively, with 9 bases between them. CDR3 in amino acids: CASSPQGGGTDTQYF. The CDR3 nucleotides are TGTGCCAGCTCACCACAAGGAGGCGGCACAGATACGCAGTATTTT.

The V call is TRBV5-1, the J call TRBJ2-5; 7 nucleotides agree with TRBD1. Germline V CDR1 and CDR2: SGHRS, YFSETQ. Trimming cost V 4 bases and J 4 bases; bases outside gene matches: 4. CDR3 length equals 13 residues. This CDR3 is CASSPTGLETQYF. CDR3 nucleotide sequence: TGCGCCAGCAGCCCGACAGGGCTAGAGACCCAGTACTTC.

The chain joins TRBV11-1 to TRBJ2-2, with D maybe TRBD1 (5 bases). Trimming took 4 bases from V and 3 from J, leaving 15 bases between them. Germline CDR1 reads SGHAT; CDR2 reads FQDESV (reference sequence). The CDR3 totals 16 residues. The CDR3 DNA reads TGTGCCAGCAGCTCGGCGGCAGGGTCGGACACCGGGGAGCTGTTTTTT. Residues: CASSSAAGSDTGELFF.

V and J are TRBV18 and TRBJ1-3; the D gene is possibly TRBD1 (5 bases). Trimming cost V 3 bases and J 0 bases, with 9 bases left between them. Germline loops: CDR1 KGHSH, CDR2 LQKENI. The CDR3 spans 15 residues. The CDR3 DNA follows: TGTGCCAGCTCACCGGGGCCTAACTCTGGAAACACCATATATTTT. Its protein is CASSPGPNSGNTIYF.

The chain is built from TRBV5-4 and TRBJ2-3; tentatively, D is TRBD2 (6 bases). V lost 2 bases and J 1 base, leaving 20 bases between the germline ends. CDR3 size: 18 residues. Germline V lookup: CDR1 SGHNT, CDR2 YYREEE (reference sequence). The DNA for the CDR3 is TGTGCCAGCAGCTTCGGCGGGACTGGCGGAGCAGGCACAGATACGCAGTATTTT. Translating it yields CASSFGGTGGAGTDTQYF.

This chain uses TRBV27 with TRBJ2-7; tentatively, D is TRBD1 or TRBD2 (5 bases each). CDR1 MNHEY and CDR2 SMNVEV come from the germline V gene (reference sequence). The V and J ends lost 6 bases and 4 bases respectively, with 16 bases between them. The CDR3 runs to 14 residues. In nucleotides, the CDR3 is TGTGCCAGCAGGAGAACGACTGGGGGATACGAGCAGTACTTC. As protein: CASRRTTGGYEQYF.

This sequence joins TRBV4-1 and TRBJ2-7; the match to TRBD2 covers 12 bases. The ends lost 3 bases at V and 3 bases at J; junction bases unmatched: 12. The germline V gene encodes CDR1 MGHRA and CDR2 YSYEKL. This CDR3 is built from 18 residues. The CDR3 here is CASSQTDIGLAGSYEQYF. The CDR3 DNA follows: TGCGCCAGCAGCCAGACAGATATCGGACTAGCGGGGAGCTACGAGCAGTACTTC.

The chain's CDR3 is CASSVVGGSGANVLTF. The CDR3 DNA follows: TGTGCCAGCAGCGTAGTTGGGGGCTCTGGGGCCAACGTCCTGACTTTC. The chain employs TRBV9 and TRBJ2-6; D may match TRBD1 or TRBD2 (5 bases each). This CDR3 comprises 16 residues. Germline values: CDR1 SGDLS, CDR2 YYNGEE. Trimming left V 0 bases short and J 0 bases short, with 7 bases between.

The J gene is TRBJ2-3, the V gene TRBV7-9, with TRBD1 as a possible D gene (5 bases). Trimming cost V 2 bases and J 1 base, with 7 bases left between them. This CDR3 region has 14 residues. Germline V gene lookup returns CDR1 SEHNR and CDR2 FQNEAQ (reference sequence). CDR3 in amino acids: CASSLLQGTDTQYF. In DNA, the CDR3 is TGTGCCAGCAGCTTATTACAGGGCACAGATACGCAGTATTTT.

The V and J genes are TRBV7-2 and TRBJ1-1; D is unresolved. V lost 6 bases and J 1 base, leaving 15 bases between the germline ends. The V gene's germline CDR1 is SGHTA and CDR2 FQGNSA. This CDR3 has 15 amino acids. The CDR3 spells CASSSKLAGNTEAFF. As DNA, the CDR3 is TGTGCCAGCAGTTCGAAACTGGCAGGGAACACTGAAGCTTTCTTT. The whole variable domain, remainder taken from reference TRBV7-2 and TRBJ1-1, is GAGVSQSPSNKVTEKGKDVELRCDPISGHTALYWYRQSLGQGLEFLIYFQGNSAPDKSGLPSDRFSAERTGGSVSTLTIQRTQQEDSAVYLCASSSKLAGNTEAFFGQGTRLTVV.

This chain joins TRBV7-9 and TRBJ2-7; D is undetermined. V was pared by 1 base and J by 0 bases, with 7 bases between. This CDR3 is 14 amino acids long. Germline V gene data show CDR1 as SEHNR and CDR2 as FQNEAQ (reference sequence). CDR3 nucleotide sequence: TGTGCCAGCAGCTTAGGGACCGCCTCCTACGAGCAGTACTTC. Protein product: CASSLGTASYEQYF.

The chain recombines TRBV2 with TRBJ2-5; 7 nucleotides agree with TRBD1. With 9 bases clipped from V and 5 bases from J, the junction kept 9 bases outside the gene matches. The CDR3 is 13 amino acids. Germline assignment: CDR1 SNHLY and CDR2 FYNNEI. CDR3 in DNA: TGTGCCAGTTCCGGGGACAGCCGGGAGACCCAGTACTTC. Its protein is CASSGDSRETQYF.

Of note for this clone: The same CDR3 can be traced to other DNA sequences in this sample. The rearrangement links TRBV5-1 to TRBJ2-2, with D possibly TRBD2 on 6 matching bases. Germline lookup yields CDR1 SGHRS and CDR2 YFSETQ. V was shortened by 4 bases and J by 1 base, with 8 bases between the two germline ends. This CDR3 is built from 14 residues. CDR3: CASSLEGNTGELFF. CDR3 in DNA: TGCGCCAGCAGCCTGGAGGGGAACACCGGGGAGCTGTTTTTT.

The rearrangement links TRBV27 to TRBJ1-5; TRBD1 aligns across 8 bases. Trimming cost V 5 bases and J 0 bases; bases outside gene matches: 9. The CDR3 has 17 amino acids. Germline CDR1 and CDR2: MNHEY and SMNVEV (reference sequence). The CDR3 bases are TGTGCCAGCAGTCCAGACTGGACAGGGTTTAGCAATCAGCCCCAGCATTTT. Its translation is CASSPDWTGFSNQPQHF.

The chain links TRBV5-1 to TRBJ2-3; no firm D call. The CDR3 has 15 residues. Per germline, CDR1 SGHRS and CDR2 YFSETQ. The ends were cut back, 2 bases at V and 0 bases at J, with 10 bases in the middle. CDR3 nucleotides: TGCGCCAGCAGCTTTGCGGTCCCTAGCACAGATACGCAGTATTTT. Encoded protein: CASSFAVPSTDTQYF.

The rearrangement joins TRBV11-3 to TRBJ2-2, with 7 bases matching TRBD2. The CDR3 consists of 19 residues. V gave up 0 bases and J gave up 2 bases; unmatched junction bases: 12. CDR1 is SGHNT, CDR2 YENEEA, per germline. The CDR3 sequence: CASSLDSRGAGDNTGELFF. CDR3 DNA sequence: TGTGCCAGCAGCTTAGACTCGAGAGGTGCGGGAGACAACACCGGGGAGCTGTTTTTT.

The genes are TRBV7-9 and TRBJ1-3; D is unclear. The germline V and J ends were trimmed by 3 bases and 4 bases, with 4 bases remaining between them. This CDR3 comprises 12 residues. The V gene's germline CDR1 is SEHNR and CDR2 FQNEAQ (reference sequence). The CDR3 here is CASSFSGNTIYF. As DNA, the CDR3 is TGTGCCAGCAGCTTTTCCGGAAACACCATATATTTT.

The J gene is TRBJ2-3, the V gene TRBV7-2; D possibly uses TRBD1 or TRBD2 (5 bases each). Trimming removed 3 bases from V and 6 bases from J, with 10 bases in between. Germline V CDR1 and CDR2: SGHTA, FQGNSA. This CDR3 contains 13 residues. This chain's CDR3 is CASSFLWGDTQYF. For the CDR3, the DNA is TGTGCCAGCAGCTTCCTATGGGGGGATACGCAGTATTTT.

The CDR3 loop is CASFSAYEQYF. The CDR3 DNA sequence: TGTGCCAGCTTCTCGGCCTACGAGCAGTACTTC. This chain uses TRBV6-1 with TRBJ2-7; D gene ambiguous. V lost 8 bases and J lost 2, with 7 bases in between. Germline values: CDR1 MNHNS, CDR2 SASEGT. The CDR3 has 11 residues.

The chain carries TRBV7-2 and TRBJ2-7, with D maybe TRBD1 (6 bases). This CDR3 contains 12 residues. Between the trimmed V and J ends, which lost 5 bases and 6 bases, there was a span of 11 bases. Looked up from germline, CDR1 is SGHTA and CDR2 is FQGNSA. This chain's CDR3 is CASSHRVSEQYF. CDR3 sequence (DNA): TGTGCCAGCAGCCACAGGGTTTCCGAGCAGTACTTC. Using reference TRBV7-2 and TRBJ2-7 for the parts outside the CDR3, the full variable domain is GAGVSQSPSNKVTEKGKDVELRCDPISGHTALYWYRQSLGQGLEFLIYFQGNSAPDKSGLPSDRFSAERTGGSVSTLTIQRTQQEDSAVYLCASSHRVSEQYFGPGTRLTVT.

This clone was counted only a few times. The V call is TRBV5-1, the J call TRBJ2-7; perhaps TRBD2 as D (5 bases). V was pared by 0 bases and J by 2 bases, with 9 bases between. Germline V gene lookup returns CDR1 SGHRS and CDR2 YFSETQ. The CDR3 spans 14 residues. CDR3 in DNA: TGCGCCAGCAGCTTGGTTCGGGATCCCTACGAGCAGTACTTC. Translation: CASSLVRDPYEQYF.

The chain uses TRBV6-4 and TRBJ2-7, with D unresolved. The CDR3 length is 16 residues. The V and J ends lost 8 bases and 5 bases respectively, with 25 bases between them. Germline V gene sequence: CDR1 MRHNA, CDR2 SNTAGT. CDR3 DNA sequence: TGTGCCAGCGGGGTCCCCCCGGGTAGGGCCGACCACGAGCAGTACTTC. It encodes CASGVPPGRADHEQYF.

This clone appeared a few times. The CDR3 DNA is TGTGCCAGCAGCTTAGGGACTAGCGACACCTACGAGCAGTACTTC. Protein: CASSLGTSDTYEQYF. This chain links TRBV7-2 with TRBJ2-7; 9 positions agree with TRBD2. CDR3 length: 15 residues. The V gene end was trimmed by 1 base and the J gene end by 2 bases; junction bases not matched to a gene: 3. Germline CDR1 and CDR2: SGHTA and FQGNSA.

The chain employs TRBV9 and TRBJ2-5, with TRBD2 identical over 12 bases. V was pared by 0 bases and J by 4 bases, with 1 base of the junction left unmatched. The CDR3 runs to 15 residues. Per the germline V gene, CDR1 is SGDLS and CDR2 is YYNGEE. CDR3 protein: CASSVGTSGVETQYF. Here the CDR3 DNA reads TGTGCCAGCAGCGTAGGGACTAGCGGGGTAGAGACCCAGTACTTC.

The V call is TRBV25-1, the J call TRBJ2-2; perhaps TRBD1 as D (6 bases). This CDR3 has 13 residues. The germline V and J ends were trimmed by 10 bases and 1 base, with 10 bases remaining between them. The germline V gene encodes CDR1 MGHDK and CDR2 SYGVNS. CDR3 region: CATRTENTGELFF. The CDR3 DNA sequence: TGTGCCACCAGGACAGAGAACACCGGGGAGCTGTTTTTT.

The V gene is TRBV19, the J gene TRBJ2-1; 10 nucleotides agree with TRBD2. V lost 7 bases and J lost 7; bases outside the gene matches: 10. Germline V CDR1 and CDR2: LNHDA, SQIVND (reference sequence). CDR3 size: 15 residues. The CDR3 DNA sequence: TGTGCCAGTAACGACCCCTCTAGCGGGAGAAATGAGCAGTTCTTC. Its protein is CASNDPSSGRNEQFF.

Only one count was recorded for this clone. J is TRBJ2-3 and V is TRBV4-2; D might be TRBD1 or TRBD2, each matching 5 bases. The germline CDR1 and CDR2 sequences are LGHNA and YNFKEQ. The CDR3 is made up of 15 amino acids. Trimming left V 2 bases short and J 1 base short, with 10 bases between. Here the CDR3 DNA reads TGTGCCAGCAGCCAATCGGGGCCCGGCACAGATACGCAGTATTTT. It translates to CASSQSGPGTDTQYF.

The chain recombines TRBV6-1 with TRBJ1-5, with 7 positions matching TRBD1. Germline CDR1 reads MNHNS; CDR2 reads SASEGT. The junction had 7 bases not matched to a gene; V was cut back by 2 bases and J by 0 bases. The CDR3 covers 17 residues. The CDR3 DNA reads TGTGCCAGCAGTGAATGGGACAGTGAATATAGCAATCAGCCCCAGCATTTT. Translation: CASSEWDSEYSNQPQHF.

This rearrangement joins TRBV7-2 to TRBJ2-7, with 10 bases identical to TRBD2. From germline, CDR1 is SGHTA and CDR2 FQGNSA. This CDR3 spans 14 amino acids. Trimming removed 4 bases from V and 7 bases from J; junction bases left unmatched: 7. The CDR3 loop reads CASSSGTSVGEQYF. The CDR3, as DNA: TGTGCCAGCAGCTCTGGGACTAGCGTGGGGGAGCAGTACTTC.

This chain links TRBV7-8 with TRBJ1-5, with TRBD1 identical over 10 bases. The junction had 10 bases not matched to a gene; V was cut back by 5 bases and J by 6 bases. There are 16 residues in the CDR3. Germline lookup yields CDR1 SGHVS and CDR2 FQNEAQ. This CDR3 reads CASSRWTGGGGQPQHF. For the CDR3, the DNA is TGTGCCAGCAGCAGGTGGACAGGGGGTGGTGGTCAGCCCCAGCATTTT.

The rearrangement joins TRBV28 to TRBJ1-2; 7 bases are shared with TRBD1. The CDR3 consists of 13 residues. The junction had 8 bases not matched to a gene; V was cut back by 8 bases and J by 5 bases. Germline CDR1 and CDR2: MDHEN and SYDVKM. CDR3 sequence: CASGEGGGYGYTF. The CDR3 nucleotides read TGTGCCAGCGGGGAAGGGGGCGGGTATGGCTACACCTTC.